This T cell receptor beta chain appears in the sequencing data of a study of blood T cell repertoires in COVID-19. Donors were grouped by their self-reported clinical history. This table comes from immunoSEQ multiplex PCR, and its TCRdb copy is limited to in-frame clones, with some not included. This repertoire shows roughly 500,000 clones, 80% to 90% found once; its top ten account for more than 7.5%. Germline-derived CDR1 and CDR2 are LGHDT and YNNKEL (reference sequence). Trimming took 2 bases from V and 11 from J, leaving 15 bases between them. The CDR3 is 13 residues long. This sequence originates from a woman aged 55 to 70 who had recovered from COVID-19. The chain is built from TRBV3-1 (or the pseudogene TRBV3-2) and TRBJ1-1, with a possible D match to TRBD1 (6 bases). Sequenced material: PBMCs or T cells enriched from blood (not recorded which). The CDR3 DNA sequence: TGTGCCAGCAGCCAATCTCAGGGACAACGGGCTTTCTTT. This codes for CASSQSQGQRAFF.